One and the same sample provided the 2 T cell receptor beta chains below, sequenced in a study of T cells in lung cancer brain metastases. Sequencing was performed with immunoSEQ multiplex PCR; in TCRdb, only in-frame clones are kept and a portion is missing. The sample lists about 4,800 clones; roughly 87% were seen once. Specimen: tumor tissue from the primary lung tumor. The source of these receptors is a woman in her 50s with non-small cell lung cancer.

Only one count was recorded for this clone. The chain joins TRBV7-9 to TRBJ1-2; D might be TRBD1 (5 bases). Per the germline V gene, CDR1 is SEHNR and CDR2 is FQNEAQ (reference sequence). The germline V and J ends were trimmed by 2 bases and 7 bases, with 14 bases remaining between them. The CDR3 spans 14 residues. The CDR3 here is CASSLQGGTSGYTF. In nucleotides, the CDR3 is TGTGCCAGCAGCTTACAGGGAGGTACGAGTGGCTACACCTTC.

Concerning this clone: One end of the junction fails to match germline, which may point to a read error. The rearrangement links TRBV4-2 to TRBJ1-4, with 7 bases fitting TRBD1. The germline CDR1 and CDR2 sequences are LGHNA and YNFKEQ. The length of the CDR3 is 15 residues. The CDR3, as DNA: TGTGCTAGCAGCCATACCGGGACAGAAAACGAAAAACTGTTTTTT. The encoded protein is CASSHTGTENEKLFF.